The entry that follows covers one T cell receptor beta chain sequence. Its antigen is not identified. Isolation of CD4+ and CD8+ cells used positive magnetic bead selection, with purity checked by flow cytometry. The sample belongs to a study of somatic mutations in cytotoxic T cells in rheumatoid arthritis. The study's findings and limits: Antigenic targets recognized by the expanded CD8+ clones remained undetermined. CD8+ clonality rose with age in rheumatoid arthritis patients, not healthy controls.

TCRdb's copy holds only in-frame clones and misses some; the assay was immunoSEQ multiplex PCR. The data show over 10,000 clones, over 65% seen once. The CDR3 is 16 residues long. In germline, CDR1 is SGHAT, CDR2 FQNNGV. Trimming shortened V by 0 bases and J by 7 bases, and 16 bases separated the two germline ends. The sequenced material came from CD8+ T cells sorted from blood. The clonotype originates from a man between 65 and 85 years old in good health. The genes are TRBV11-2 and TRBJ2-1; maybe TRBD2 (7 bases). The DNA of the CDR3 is TGTGCCAGCAGCTTAGAATTCGGGGGGCGGTCGAATGAGCAGTTCTTC. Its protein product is CASSLEFGGRSNEQFF. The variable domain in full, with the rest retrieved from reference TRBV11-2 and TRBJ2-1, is EAGVAQSPRYKIIEKRQSVAFWCNPISGHATLYWYQQILGQGPKLLIQFQNNGVVDDSQLPKDRFSAERLKGVDSTLKIQPAKLEDSAVYLCASSLEFGGRSNEQFFGPGTRLTVL.